This entry describes one T cell receptor beta chain. Its antigen is still unknown. The J segment lost 2 bases and the V segment lost 0 bases, leaving 9 bases of the junction unmatched. The V gene's germline CDR1 is LGHNA and CDR2 YNFKEQ. This CDR3 comprises 17 residues. Each donor's status was that of a healthy bone marrow donor. These data are taken from a study of cytomegalovirus exposure and HLA in healthy donors. PCR primers comprised 60 Vbeta and 13 Jbeta primers. In the source study's methods: The count from a later analysis was 70 million to 85 million unique TCR beta chains, some 11 million of them shared. Repertoires were generated with immunoSEQ multiplex PCR, while TCRdb's copy carries only in-frame clones and drops some. V and J calls and clone size follow that table, whereas D and trimming were derived from the DNA. The data hold about 130,000 clones, with roughly 76% observed a single time.

General study findings and limits: The investigators catalogued 164 TCR beta chains as cytomegalovirus-associated.

The genes are TRBV4-2 and TRBJ2-5; 7 bases match TRBD1. The receptor was isolated from an older woman in good health and CMV-seropositive. Sequencing input: PBMCs. The CDR3 sequence is CASSQDQEVQGQETQYF. The CDR3 DNA reads as TGTGCCAGCAGCCAAGATCAGGAGGTACAGGGGCAAGAGACCCAGTACTTC.